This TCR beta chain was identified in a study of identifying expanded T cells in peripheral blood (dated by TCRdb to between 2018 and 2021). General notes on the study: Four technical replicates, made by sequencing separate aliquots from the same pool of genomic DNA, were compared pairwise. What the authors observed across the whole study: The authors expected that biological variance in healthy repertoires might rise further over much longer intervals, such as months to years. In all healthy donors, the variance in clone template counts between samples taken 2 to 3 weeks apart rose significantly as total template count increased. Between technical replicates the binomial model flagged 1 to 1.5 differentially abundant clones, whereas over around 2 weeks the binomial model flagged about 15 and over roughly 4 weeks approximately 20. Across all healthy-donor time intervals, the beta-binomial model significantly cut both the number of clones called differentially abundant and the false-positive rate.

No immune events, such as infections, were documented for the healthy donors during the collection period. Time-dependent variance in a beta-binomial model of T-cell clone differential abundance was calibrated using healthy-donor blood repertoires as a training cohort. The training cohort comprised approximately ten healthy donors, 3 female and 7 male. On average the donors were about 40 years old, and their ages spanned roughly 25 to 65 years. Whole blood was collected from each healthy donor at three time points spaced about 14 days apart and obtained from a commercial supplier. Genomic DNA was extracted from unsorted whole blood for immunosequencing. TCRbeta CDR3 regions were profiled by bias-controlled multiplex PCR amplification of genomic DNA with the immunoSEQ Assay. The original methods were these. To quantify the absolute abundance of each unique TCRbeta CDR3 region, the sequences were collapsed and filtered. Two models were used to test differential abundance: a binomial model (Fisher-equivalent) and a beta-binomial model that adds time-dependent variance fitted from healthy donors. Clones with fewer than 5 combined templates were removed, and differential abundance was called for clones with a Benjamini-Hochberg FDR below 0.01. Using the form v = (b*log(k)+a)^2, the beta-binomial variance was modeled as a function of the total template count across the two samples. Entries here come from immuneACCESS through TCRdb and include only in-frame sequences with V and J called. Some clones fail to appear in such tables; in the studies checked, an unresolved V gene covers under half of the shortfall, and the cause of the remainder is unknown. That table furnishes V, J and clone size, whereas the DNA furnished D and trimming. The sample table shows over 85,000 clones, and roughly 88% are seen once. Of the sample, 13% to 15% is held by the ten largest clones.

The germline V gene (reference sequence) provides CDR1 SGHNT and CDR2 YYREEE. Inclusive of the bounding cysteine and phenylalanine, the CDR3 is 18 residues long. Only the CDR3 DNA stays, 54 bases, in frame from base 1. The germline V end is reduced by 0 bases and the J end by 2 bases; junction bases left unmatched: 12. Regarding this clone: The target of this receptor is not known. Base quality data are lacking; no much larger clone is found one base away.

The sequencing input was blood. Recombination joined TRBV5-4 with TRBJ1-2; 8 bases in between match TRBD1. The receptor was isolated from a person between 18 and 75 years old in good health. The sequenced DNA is TGTGCCAGCAGCTTGGCCTTGATGGGACAGGCCGGGAACTATGGCTACACCTTC. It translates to CASSLALMGQAGNYGYTF.